This T cell receptor (beta chain) was profiled in a study of CD8 T cells in ankylosing spondylitis. Study results and limitations: CD8+ cells made up the disease-linked clones, which were relatively rare in peripheral blood. There were earlier reports of some motif variants in reactive arthritis synovial fluid and blood. A motif in TCR beta, a set of eight or nine highly homologous variants, appeared characteristic of ankylosing spondylitis blood.

Worth noting for this clonotype: Its specificity is not known.

Researchers built TCR beta libraries using quantitative 5'-RACE with molecular barcodes. Via MiXCR, TCRdb re-called the 5' RACE reads, giving one row per CDR3 protein. The sample shows around 340,000 distinct CDR3 sequences, about 20% of them seen only once. This sequence originates from a male donor with ankylosing spondylitis or in good health (not recorded which). The sample comprised blood, either unsorted or a sorted T cell fraction (not recorded which).

The DNA for the CDR3 is TGTGCCAGCAGCGATCGGCAGGGGAATGAGCAGTTCTTC. Translating gives CASSDRQGNEQFF. The rearrangement links TRBV11-2 to TRBJ2-1, with D possibly being TRBD1 (6 bases). Germline assignment: CDR1 SGHAT and CDR2 FQNNGV. V lost 5 bases and J lost 7, with 12 bases in between. The CDR3 is made up of 13 amino acids.